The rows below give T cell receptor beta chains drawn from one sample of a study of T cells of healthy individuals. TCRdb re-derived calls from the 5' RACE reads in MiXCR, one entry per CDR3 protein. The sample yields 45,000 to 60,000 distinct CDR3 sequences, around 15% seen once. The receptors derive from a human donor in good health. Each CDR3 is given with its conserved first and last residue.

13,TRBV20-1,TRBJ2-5,CSGRTGGQETQYF
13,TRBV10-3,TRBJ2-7,CAISESDRDEQYF
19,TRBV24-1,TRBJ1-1,CATTGRFRTVQTRGTEAFF
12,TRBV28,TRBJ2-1,CASSFPPDEQFF
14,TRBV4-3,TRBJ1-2,CASSQDWQGGGYTF
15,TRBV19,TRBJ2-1,CATNPGQGNYNEQFF
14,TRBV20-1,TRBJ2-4,CSARPQGAKNIQYF
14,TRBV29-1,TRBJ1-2,CSVGTQFVSFGYTF
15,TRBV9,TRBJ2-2,CASSVGYGRTGELFF
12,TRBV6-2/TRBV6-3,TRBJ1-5,CASNRGNQPQHF
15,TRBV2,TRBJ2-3,CASRGYRGFMDTQYF
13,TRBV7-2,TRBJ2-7,CVSERGGTYEQYF
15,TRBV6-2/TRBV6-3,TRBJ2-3,CATRDRGKNSDTQYF
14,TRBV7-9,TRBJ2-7,CASSLASRQGREYF
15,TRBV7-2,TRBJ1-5,CASSPRGGSNQPQHF
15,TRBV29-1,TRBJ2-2,CSVVWASSYTGELFF
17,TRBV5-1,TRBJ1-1,CASSLRGQVTSDTEAFF
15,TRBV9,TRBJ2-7,CASSGTSGLAYEQYF
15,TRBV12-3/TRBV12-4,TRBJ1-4,CASSLGGTGTEKLFF
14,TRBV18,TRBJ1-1,CASSLGPLNTEAFF
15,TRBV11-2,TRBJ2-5,CASSLGPTEGETQYF
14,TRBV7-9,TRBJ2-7,CASSPVGPHYEQYF
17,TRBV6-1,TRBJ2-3,CASSEGGRGRGTDTQYF
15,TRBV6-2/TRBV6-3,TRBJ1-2,CASSYANPGQRGYTF
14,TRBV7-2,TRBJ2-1,CASSMEGARGEQFF
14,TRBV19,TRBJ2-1,CASSSGDAVNEQFF
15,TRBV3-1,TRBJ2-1,CASSQYLGLVTEQFF
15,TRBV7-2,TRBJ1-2,CASSFYRGQGGGYTF
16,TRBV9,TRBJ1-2,CASSVALMGQLYGYTF
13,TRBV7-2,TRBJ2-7,CASSPVGKYEQYF
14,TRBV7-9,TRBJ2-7,CASSPGGGSYEQYF
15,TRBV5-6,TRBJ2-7,CASSLFGQGIYEQYF
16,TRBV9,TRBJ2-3,CASSVDPSGDTDTQYF
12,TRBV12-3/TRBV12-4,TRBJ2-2,CASTLDGGELFF
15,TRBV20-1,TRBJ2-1,CSARKLAGGYNEQFF
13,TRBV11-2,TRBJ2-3,CASSLSTGETQYF
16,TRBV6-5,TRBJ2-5,CASSYLPGLVQETQYF